Shown below are 13 T cell receptor beta chains from a single sample sequenced in a study of lymphopenia after photon versus proton radiotherapy. Sequencing was performed with immunoSEQ multiplex PCR; in TCRdb, only in-frame clones are kept and a portion is missing. This sample yields 55,000 to 70,000 clones, of which roughly 91% are seen a single time; roughly 3% belongs to the top ten. The source was peripheral blood, collected from a patient treated with photon-based radiotherapy. Receptor source: a woman aged 65 to 85 with pancreatic cancer.

About this clone: Relative to the germline gene, one junction end is altered; a read error may explain this. This chain joins TRBV6-1 and TRBJ1-1; D unresolved. The CDR3 is 13 amino acids. CDR1 and CDR2 from the germline V gene are MNHNS and SASEGT. The CDR3 DNA reads TGTGCCAGCAGTGAACTCGCGGTAGGAAGTCAGATCTTT. Translated, it gives CASSELAVGSQIF.

CDR3 residues: CASRETGSSYEQYF. CDR3 nucleotides: TGTGCCAGTAGAGAGACAGGGTCCTCCTACGAGCAGTACTTC. This chain uses TRBV19 with TRBJ2-7; TRBD1 aligns across 7 bases. J lost 0 bases, V lost 6 bases, and 5 bases had no gene match. The CDR3 is 14 amino acids. Germline V gives CDR1 LNHDA, CDR2 SQIVND (reference sequence).

Only one count was recorded for this clone. The chain joins TRBV28 to TRBJ1-2; no firm D call. The CDR3 runs to 15 residues. In germline, CDR1 is MDHEN, CDR2 SYDVKM. V was trimmed by 5 bases and J by 2 bases, leaving 15 bases between them. This CDR3 is CASSLGRSFNYGYTF. The CDR3 coding sequence is TGTGCCAGCAGTCTAGGACGGAGTTTCAACTATGGCTACACCTTC.

This clone was observed once. V is TRBV5-5 and J is TRBJ1-1; possibly TRBD1 for D (6 bases). Germline-derived CDR1 and CDR2 are SGHKS and YYEKEE (reference sequence). The CDR3 runs to 15 residues. The V gene lost 0 bases and the J gene lost 0 bases, with 9 bases spanning the gap. The CDR3 coding sequence is TGTGCCAGCAGCTTGGACACAGGGTTGAACACTGAAGCTTTCTTT. Translated: CASSLDTGLNTEAFF. Full variable domain (outside the CDR3, taken from reference TRBV5-5 and TRBJ1-1): DAGVTQSPTHLIKTRGQQVTLRCSPISGHKSVSWYQQVLGQGPQFIFQYYEKEERGRGNFPDRFSARQFPNYSSELNVNALLLGDSALYLCASSLDTGLNTEAFFGQGTRLTVV.

This chain joins TRBV7-2 and TRBJ2-5; D is unresolved. V lost 5 bases and J lost 5, with 9 bases in between. Looked up from germline, CDR1 is SGHTA and CDR2 is FQGNSA. The CDR3 is made up of 12 amino acids. CDR3 region: CASSPQLETQYF. The DNA of the CDR3 is TGTGCCAGCAGCCCGCAGCTGGAGACCCAGTACTTC. Looking up the rest from reference TRBV7-2 and TRBJ2-5 gives the full variable domain: GAGVSQSPSNKVTEKGKDVELRCDPISGHTALYWYRQSLGQGLEFLIYFQGNSAPDKSGLPSDRFSAERTGGSVSTLTIQRTQQEDSAVYLCASSPQLETQYFGPGTRLLVL.

The chain recombines TRBV6-4 with TRBJ2-2, with a possible D match to TRBD2 (6 bases). Trimming pared 4 bases from V and 5 bases from J, leaving 20 bases between. Looked up from germline, CDR1 is MRHNA and CDR2 is SNTAGT. CDR3 length equals 17 residues. CDR3 sequence: CASSASPGSGGTGELFF. The DNA of the CDR3 is TGTGCCAGCAGTGCCTCACCCGGGAGCGGTGGGACCGGGGAGCTGTTTTTT.

The CDR3 reads CATSSGQGPQETQYF. DNA of the CDR3: TGTGCCACCAGCAGTGGACAGGGACCACAAGAGACCCAGTACTTC. The chain links TRBV15 to TRBJ2-5, with 8 bases fitting TRBD1. CDR3 length: 15 residues. With V trimmed by 3 bases and J by 2 bases, 5 bases remained unmatched. In germline, CDR1 is LNHNV, CDR2 YYDKDF (reference sequence).

For this clone: At one boundary the junction diverges from the germline segment, which might be a read error. V is TRBV2 and J is TRBJ2-3; TRBD1 aligns across 7 bases. There are 10 residues in the CDR3. Germline V gene lookup returns CDR1 SNHLY and CDR2 FYNNEI. The CDR3 region is CASSERDRIF. The CDR3 DNA sequence: TGTGCCAGCAGTGAAAGGGACAGAATATTT.

This clone was found once. This chain connects TRBV5-4 to TRBJ1-3, with D maybe TRBD1 (6 bases). The V and J ends lost 0 bases and 2 bases respectively, with 9 bases between them. The CDR3 totals 15 residues. In germline, CDR1 is SGHNT, CDR2 YYREEE (reference sequence). The CDR3 DNA sequence: TGTGCCAGCAGCTTGGGGGGGGCGGCTGGAAACACCATATATTTT. Protein product: CASSLGGAAGNTIYF.

The sample holds a few counts of this clone. V usage is TRBV12-5 and J usage is TRBJ1-1; weak D call: TRBD1 (5 bases). The CDR3 runs to 14 residues. CDR1 and CDR2 from the germline V gene are LGHNT and FRNRAP. Trimming shortened V by 3 bases and J by 4 bases, and 12 bases separated the two germline ends. Written as DNA, the CDR3 is TGTGCTAGTGGTTTTAGGGGAGGTGGCACTGAAGCTTTCTTT. This sequence encodes CASGFRGGGTEAFF.

The V gene is TRBV27, the J gene TRBJ2-1, with unresolved D. Germline loops: CDR1 MNHEY, CDR2 SMNVEV (reference sequence). The length of the CDR3 is 11 residues. Deletions cut 6 bases from V and 7 bases from J, with 7 bases between. The chain's CDR3 is CASSFFNEQFF. The CDR3 nucleotides read TGTGCCAGCAGCTTCTTTAATGAGCAGTTCTTC.

J is TRBJ2-1 and V is TRBV4-2; no clear D gene. Germline V gives CDR1 LGHNA, CDR2 YNFKEQ. The CDR3 contains 15 residues. The V and J ends lost 0 bases and 7 bases respectively, with 13 bases between them. This chain's CDR3 is CASSQESVPANEQFF. The CDR3 DNA sequence: TGTGCCAGCAGCCAAGAAAGCGTACCAGCAAATGAGCAGTTCTTC.

V usage is TRBV19 and J usage is TRBJ1-1, with 9 bases lining up with TRBD1. Trimming at V came to 7 bases and at J to 5 bases, leaving 8 bases not matched to a gene. CDR1 is LNHDA and CDR2 is SQIVND in the germline V gene (reference sequence). The CDR3 totals 14 residues. For the CDR3, the DNA is TGTGCCAGTAACCCGACAGGGGGTAGGACTGAAGCTTTCTTT. This translates into CASNPTGGRTEAFF.